This T cell receptor beta chain comes out of a study of blood T cell repertoires in COVID-19. The V end lost 3 bases, the J end lost 4 bases, and 10 bases lay between the germline ends. The CDR3 covers 13 residues. Germline V gives CDR1 SGDLS, CDR2 YYNGEE. Study processing details: The assay estimated nucleated cells by amplifying reference gene primers. Generated by immunoSEQ multiplex PCR, the TCRdb table keeps only in-frame clones and is missing some. D and trimming come from the DNA, and the V and J calls and clone size come from that table. Of some 230,000 clones detected, more than 65% appear once; the ten largest clones hold about 2.3%.

This TCR was sampled from a woman in her fifties or sixties with acute or convalescent COVID-19. The chain joins TRBV9 to TRBJ2-5; possibly TRBD1 for D (6 bases). The sequenced material came from peripheral blood. The CDR3 reads CASSADSLETQYF. In nucleotides, the CDR3 is TGTGCCAGCAGCGCGGACAGCTTAGAGACCCAGTACTTC.